The table lists the clone carrying this T cell receptor beta chain with many counts. This specimen belongs to a study of blood T cells in healthy people across ages. The wider study: Capture via template switching afforded approximately one barcoded beta molecule per two T cells.

Together with a sample-barcoded 5' primer, a J-beta primer mix was included in a second PCR lasting roughly 7 to 11 cycles. TCRdb processed the 5' RACE reads anew with MiXCR; each CDR3 protein has one entry. This sample yields 800,000 to 950,000 distinct CDR3 sequences, of which approximately 32% are seen a single time; 10% belongs to the top ten. The CDR3 extends over 14 amino acids. The V segment lost 1 base and the J segment 3 bases; nucleotides outside the gene matches: 3. These data were likewise used in another study, on T cells of mothers and their children. This second study says: Nine systemically healthy Caucasian donors: three mothers, six children. Sequencing got over 10 million TCR beta CDR3 reads from each mother and some 3 million from each child.

This TCR was sampled from a woman between 40 and 50 years old in good health. Sequences were obtained from blood. The chain carries TRBV12-3 or TRBV12-4 and TRBJ2-7; the match to TRBD1 covers 7 bases. The CDR3 loop reads CASSLETGFYEQYF. In DNA form, the CDR3 reads TGTGCCAGCAGTTTAGAGACAGGGTTCTACGAGCAGTACTTC.